Sequencing of this T cell receptor (beta chain) was carried out in a study of cytomegalovirus exposure and HLA in healthy donors. The CDR3 has 16 amino acids. Per germline, CDR1 SGHTA and CDR2 FQGNSA. The V and J ends lost 4 bases and 0 bases, in that order; junction bases with no gene match: 5. For this clone: What it binds is unknown.

The PCR had 60 Vbeta and 13 Jbeta primers. The data were produced by immunoSEQ multiplex PCR, yet TCRdb's version contains in-frame clones alone and is incomplete. The table lists over 200,000 clones, 70% of them singletons. Study results and caveats: Some V segments could not be told apart, so they were left out, TRBV6-2 and TRBV6-3 among them.

What was sequenced was PBMCs. The TCR was taken from a man in his forties or fifties in good health and CMV-seropositive. The chain combines TRBV7-2 with TRBJ2-1, with 8 bases matching TRBD1. The CDR3 reads CASSWLGQASYNEQFF. The CDR3 bases are TGTGCCAGCAGCTGGCTGGGACAGGCCTCCTACAATGAGCAGTTCTTC.